Following are 16 T cell receptor beta chains from one sample sequenced in a study of technical replicates of blood from four donors. The data were produced by immunoSEQ multiplex PCR, yet TCRdb's version contains in-frame clones alone and is incomplete. The sample lists some 94,000 clones; less than 96% were seen once. The sequenced material came from T cells isolated from PBMCs. These TCRs come from a human donor in good health.

The genes are TRBV7-9 and TRBJ2-1; 7 positions match TRBD1. V lost 5 bases, J lost 3 bases, and 10 bases stayed unmatched. This CDR3 has 16 residues. The germline gives CDR1 SEHNR, CDR2 FQNEAQ (reference sequence). The CDR3 sequence: CASSPPLTGNYNEQFF. The DNA for the CDR3 is TGTGCCAGCAGCCCCCCGTTGACAGGGAACTACAATGAGCAGTTCTTC.

The V gene is TRBV11-3, the J gene TRBJ2-1; maybe TRBD1 (6 bases). Germline assignment: CDR1 SGHNT and CDR2 YENEEA. Trimming stripped 5 bases from V and 4 bases from J, with 18 bases between. The CDR3 contains 16 residues. The CDR3 DNA sequence: TGTGCCAGCAGCGTCGATTCGGACAGCTCATACAATGAGCAGTTCTTC. The encoded protein is CASSVDSDSSYNEQFF.

The chain recombines TRBV19 with TRBJ2-1; weak D call: TRBD2 (5 bases). The CDR3 contains 13 residues. The V end was cut by 1 base, the J end by 8 bases, with 9 bases between. CDR1 and CDR2 from the germline V gene are LNHDA and SQIVND (reference sequence). CDR3 in amino acids: CASSIGPGDEQFF. The CDR3 DNA follows: TGTGCCAGTAGTATAGGGCCCGGGGATGAGCAGTTCTTC.

This chain connects TRBV19 to TRBJ2-7; tentative D call: TRBD1 (6 bases). CDR1 is LNHDA, CDR2 SQIVND, per germline (reference sequence). Trimming took off 11 bases at V and 3 bases at J, with 20 bases between the two ends. The CDR3 covers 14 residues. The CDR3 DNA reads as TGTGCCTCGTCCGGGACACAGGGAATCTACGAGCAGTACTTC. This gives the protein CASSGTQGIYEQYF. The complete variable domain, with remaining parts taken from reference TRBV19 and TRBJ2-7, reads DGGITQSPKYLFRKEGQNVTLSCEQNLNHDAMYWYRQDPGQGLRLIYYSQIVNDFQKGDIAEGYSVSREKKESFPLTVTSAQKNPTAFYLCASSGTQGIYEQYFGPGTRLTVT.

The CDR3 loop is CAGFIGSSMNTEAFF. The DNA for the CDR3 is TGTGCCGGATTTATAGGAAGTAGCATGAACACTGAAGCTTTCTTT. The rearrangement joins TRBV30 to TRBJ1-1; D gene uncertain. Trimming removed 8 bases from V and 0 bases from J, with 19 bases in between. Germline CDR1 and CDR2: GTSNPN and SVGIG (reference sequence). The CDR3 extends over 15 amino acids.

The rearrangement joins TRBV27 to TRBJ1-1; no reliable D call. Germline V CDR1 and CDR2: MNHEY, SMNVEV (reference sequence). V shed 5 bases and J shed 0 bases, with 7 bases lying between them. This CDR3 is built from 13 residues. As DNA, the CDR3 is TGTGCCAGCAGTCGAACGGTGAACACTGAAGCTTTCTTT. As protein: CASSRTVNTEAFF.

The rearrangement links TRBV30 to TRBJ1-1; 12 positions match TRBD1. Trimming cost V 4 bases and J 7 bases; bases outside gene matches: 7. The CDR3 sequence is 14 residues long. Germline V gene sequence: CDR1 GTSNPN, CDR2 SVGIG (reference sequence). For the CDR3, the DNA is TGTGCCTGGACTTCCGGGACAGGGGGCCTTGAAGCTTTCTTT. Translating it yields CAWTSGTGGLEAFF. Based on the CDR3 plus reference TRBV30 and TRBJ1-1, the full variable domain is SQTIHQWPATLVQPVGSPLSLECTVEGTSNPNLYWYRQAAGRGLQLLFYSVGIGQISSEVPQNLSASRPQDRQFILSSKKLLLSDSGFYLCAWTSGTGGLEAFFGQGTRLTVV.

The rearrangement joins TRBV6-1 to TRBJ2-2; D is possibly TRBD2 (5 bases). V lost 4 bases, J lost 5 bases, and 14 bases lay in between. This CDR3 contains 15 residues. In germline, CDR1 is MNHNS, CDR2 SASEGT. CDR3: CASSGGSRRTGELFF. DNA of the CDR3: TGTGCCAGCAGTGGAGGCAGTAGGAGGACCGGGGAGCTGTTTTTT.

The J gene is TRBJ1-2, the V gene TRBV2, with TRBD1 identical over 8 bases. The germline V gene encodes CDR1 SNHLY and CDR2 FYNNEI. Losses at the gene ends were 6 bases for V and 4 bases for J; bases not matched to a gene: 7. This CDR3 region has 14 residues. CDR3 amino acids: CASSSGGGSYGYTF. CDR3 coding DNA: TGTGCCAGCAGCTCAGGGGGCGGGAGCTATGGCTACACCTTC.

V usage is TRBV18 and J usage is TRBJ1-5, with 7 bases fitting TRBD1. The CDR3 length is 13 residues. Germline lookup yields CDR1 KGHSH and CDR2 LQKENI. With 6 bases clipped from V and 7 bases from J, the junction kept 6 bases outside the gene matches. The CDR3 DNA follows: TGTGCCAGCTCCCCTTCAGGGGGACAGCCCCAGCATTTT. This gives the protein CASSPSGGQPQHF. The entire variable domain, with the rest obtained from reference TRBV18 and TRBJ1-5, is as follows: NAGVMQNPRHLVRRRGQEARLRCSPMKGHSHVYWYRQLPEEGLKFMVYLQKENIIDESGMPKERFSAEFPKEGPSILRIQQVVRGDSAAYFCASSPSGGQPQHFGDGTRLSIL.

The chain's CDR3 is CSARFLPEQYF. CDR3 nucleotides: TGCAGTGCTAGATTCCTCCCCGAGCAGTACTTC. The chain couples TRBV20-1 to TRBJ2-7, with D unresolved. V shed 2 bases and J shed 6 bases, with 8 bases lying between them. Germline V CDR1 and CDR2: DFQATT, SNEGSKA (reference sequence). This CDR3 is built from 11 residues.

The genes are TRBV5-1 and TRBJ1-1; tentative D call: TRBD1 (6 bases). The V and J ends lost 4 bases and 1 base respectively, with 14 bases between them. There are 15 residues in the CDR3. The germline CDR1 and CDR2 sequences are SGHRS and YFSETQ. Here the CDR3 reads CASSQHREKNTEAFF. The CDR3 bases are TGCGCCAGCAGCCAACACAGGGAAAAGAACACTGAAGCTTTCTTT.

The V call is TRBV7-2, the J call TRBJ1-1; weak D call: TRBD1 (6 bases). Trimming took off 0 bases at V and 1 base at J, with 18 bases between the two ends. This CDR3 has 18 amino acids. The germline gives CDR1 SGHTA, CDR2 FQGNSA. The CDR3 sequence is CASSLALMGLGGNTEAFF. In nucleotides, the CDR3 is TGTGCCAGCAGCTTAGCGCTAATGGGGCTAGGGGGGAACACTGAAGCTTTCTTT.

The gene calls are TRBV19 and TRBJ2-7; 14 bases are a match to TRBD2. Trimming took 5 bases from V and 5 from J; bases not matched to a gene: 5. Looked up from germline, CDR1 is LNHDA and CDR2 is SQIVND (reference sequence). This CDR3 is built from 15 residues. CDR3 sequence (DNA): TGTGCCAGTAGTTTCGGACTAGCGGGAGGTAACGAGCAGTACTTC. It specifies CASSFGLAGGNEQYF.

This chain joins TRBV21-1 and TRBJ1-3; the table's D call, TRBD1, was not checked against the DNA. TRBV21-1 is noted as a pseudogene. This CDR3 region has 16 residues. CDR3 sequence: CATEWDSTFSGNTIYF. Written as DNA, the CDR3 is TGTGCCACGGAATGGGACAGTACTTTCTCTGGAAACACCATATATTTT.

This sequence joins TRBV6-6 and TRBJ2-3; TRBD1 aligns across 8 bases. Germline loops: CDR1 MNHNY, CDR2 SVGAGI (reference sequence). CDR3 length: 14 residues. The ends lost 9 bases at V and 6 bases at J; junction bases unmatched: 11. In DNA, the CDR3 is TGTGCCAGTCTAGATCAGGGGGCAGGGGATACGCAGTATTTT. As protein: CASLDQGAGDTQYF.